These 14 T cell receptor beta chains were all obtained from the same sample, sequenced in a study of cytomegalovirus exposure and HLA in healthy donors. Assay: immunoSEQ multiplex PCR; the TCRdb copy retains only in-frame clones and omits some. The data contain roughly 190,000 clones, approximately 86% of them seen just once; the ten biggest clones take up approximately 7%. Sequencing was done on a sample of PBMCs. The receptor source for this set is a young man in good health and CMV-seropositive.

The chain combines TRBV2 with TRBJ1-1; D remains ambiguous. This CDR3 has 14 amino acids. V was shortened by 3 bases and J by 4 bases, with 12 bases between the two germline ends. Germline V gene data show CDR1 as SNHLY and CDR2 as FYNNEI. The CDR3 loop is CASSDYKVSTEAFF. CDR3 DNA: TGTGCCAGCAGTGATTACAAGGTGAGCACTGAAGCTTTCTTT.

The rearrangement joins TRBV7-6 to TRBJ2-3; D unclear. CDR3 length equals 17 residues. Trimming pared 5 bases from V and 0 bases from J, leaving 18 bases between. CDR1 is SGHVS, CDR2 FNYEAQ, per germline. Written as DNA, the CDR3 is TGTGCCAGCAGCCGCACCCGCGGTGGTTCTAGCACAGATACGCAGTATTTT. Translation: CASSRTRGGSSTDTQYF.

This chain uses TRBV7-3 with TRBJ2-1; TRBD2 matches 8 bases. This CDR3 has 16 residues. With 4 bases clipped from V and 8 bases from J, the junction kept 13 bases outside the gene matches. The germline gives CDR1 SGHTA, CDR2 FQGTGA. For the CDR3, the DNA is TGTGCCAGCAGCTCCCTCCTAAGCGGGGGCGGGGATGAGCAGTTCTTC. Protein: CASSSLLSGGGDEQFF.

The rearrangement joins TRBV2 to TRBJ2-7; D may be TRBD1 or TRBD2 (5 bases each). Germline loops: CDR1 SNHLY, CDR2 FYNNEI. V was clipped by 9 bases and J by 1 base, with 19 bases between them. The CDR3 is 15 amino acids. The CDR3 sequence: CASRASGTESYEQYF. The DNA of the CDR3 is TGTGCCAGTCGAGCCTCCGGGACGGAGTCCTACGAGCAGTACTTC.

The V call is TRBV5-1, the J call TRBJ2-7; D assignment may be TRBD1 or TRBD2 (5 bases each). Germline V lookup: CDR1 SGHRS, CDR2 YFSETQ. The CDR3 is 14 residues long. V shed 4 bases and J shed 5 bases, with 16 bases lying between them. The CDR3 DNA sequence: TGCGCCAGCAGCACCCGGGACCCCACGAACGAGCAGTACTTC. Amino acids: CASSTRDPTNEQYF.

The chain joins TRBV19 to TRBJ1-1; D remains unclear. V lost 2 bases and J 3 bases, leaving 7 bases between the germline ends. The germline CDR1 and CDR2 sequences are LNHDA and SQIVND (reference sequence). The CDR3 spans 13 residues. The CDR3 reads CASSILRDTEAFF. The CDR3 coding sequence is TGTGCCAGTAGTATATTGAGAGACACTGAAGCTTTCTTT.

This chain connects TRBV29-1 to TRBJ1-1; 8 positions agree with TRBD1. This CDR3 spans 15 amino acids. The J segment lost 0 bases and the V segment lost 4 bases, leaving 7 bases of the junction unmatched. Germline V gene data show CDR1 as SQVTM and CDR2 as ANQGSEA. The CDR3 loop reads CSVGRTGPMNTEAFF. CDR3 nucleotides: TGCAGCGTTGGAAGGACAGGGCCCATGAACACTGAAGCTTTCTTT.

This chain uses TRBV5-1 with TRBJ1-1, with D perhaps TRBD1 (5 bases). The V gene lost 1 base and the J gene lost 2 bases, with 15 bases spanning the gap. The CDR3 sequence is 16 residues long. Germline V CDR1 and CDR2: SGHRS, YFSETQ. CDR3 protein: CASSLIQAGSNTEAFF. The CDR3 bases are TGCGCCAGCAGCTTGATCCAGGCAGGGTCAAACACTGAAGCTTTCTTT.

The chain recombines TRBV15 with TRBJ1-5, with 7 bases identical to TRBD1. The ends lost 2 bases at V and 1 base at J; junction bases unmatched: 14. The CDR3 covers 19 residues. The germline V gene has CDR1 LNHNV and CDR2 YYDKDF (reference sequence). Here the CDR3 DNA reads TGTGCCACCAGCAGACGAACCTCCTTGACAGGGTCAAGCAATCAGCCCCAGCATTTT. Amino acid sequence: CATSRRTSLTGSSNQPQHF.

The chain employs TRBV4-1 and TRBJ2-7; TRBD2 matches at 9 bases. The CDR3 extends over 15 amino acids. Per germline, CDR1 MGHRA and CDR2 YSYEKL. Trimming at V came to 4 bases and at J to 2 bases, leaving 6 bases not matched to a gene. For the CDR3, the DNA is TGCGCCAGCAGCCCGCGGGGGGGGTTGCCCTACGAGCAGTACTTC. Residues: CASSPRGGLPYEQYF.

The CDR3 sequence is CASSLEDSYNEQFF. CDR3 bases: TGTGCCAGCAGCTTAGAGGACTCCTACAATGAGCAGTTCTTC. The rearrangement joins TRBV11-3 to TRBJ2-1; D not certain. V shed 0 bases and J shed 0 bases, with 3 bases lying between them. This CDR3 spans 14 amino acids. Germline assignment: CDR1 SGHNT and CDR2 YENEEA.

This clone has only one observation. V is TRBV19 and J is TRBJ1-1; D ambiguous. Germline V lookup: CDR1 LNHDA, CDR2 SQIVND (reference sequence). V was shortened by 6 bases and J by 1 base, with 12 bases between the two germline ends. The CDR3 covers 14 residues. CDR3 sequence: CASRTVTGNTEAFF. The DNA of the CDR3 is TGTGCCAGTAGGACCGTGACTGGGAACACTGAAGCTTTCTTT.

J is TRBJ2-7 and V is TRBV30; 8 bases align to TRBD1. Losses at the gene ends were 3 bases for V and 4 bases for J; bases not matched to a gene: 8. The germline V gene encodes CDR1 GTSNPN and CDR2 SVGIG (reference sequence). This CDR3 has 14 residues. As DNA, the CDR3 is TGTGCCTGGAGCGCCGGGACAGGAGAGTACGAGCAGTACTTC. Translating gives CAWSAGTGEYEQYF.

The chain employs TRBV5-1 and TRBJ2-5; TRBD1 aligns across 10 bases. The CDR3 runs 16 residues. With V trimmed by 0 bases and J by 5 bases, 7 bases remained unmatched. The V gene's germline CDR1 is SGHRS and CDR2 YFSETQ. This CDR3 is CASSLEGTGEWETQYF. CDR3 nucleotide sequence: TGCGCCAGCAGCTTGGAGGGGACAGGGGAGTGGGAGACCCAGTACTTC.